The sequence of this TCR beta chain was determined in a study of OX40 agonist ivuxolimab in advanced cancers. Points on this clone: Its antigen is undetermined.

Assay used: immunoSEQ multiplex PCR; TCRdb lists only in-frame clones, some missing. This sample has over 150,000 clones; approximately 94% occur once, and the top ten carry around 0.31%. Study outcomes and limitations: Dosing at 0.1 to 3.0 mg/kg was accompanied by clonal expansion of CD4+ and CD8+ blood T cells by week 6. Normalized T-cell clonal expansion was also low in a subset of nonresponders. Among the least clonally expanded were partial responders at 0.1-3.0 mg/kg.

CDR3 size: 15 residues. Germline CDR1 and CDR2: SGHDT and YYEEEE. J was trimmed by 7 bases and V by 4 bases; bases with no gene match: 8. Specimen: CD4+ or CD8+ T cells sorted from blood, collected in a trial of the OX40 agonist ivuxolimab. The sequence came from an adult with an advanced solid tumor such as melanoma, head and neck, liver or kidney cancer. The rearrangement links TRBV5-6 to TRBJ1-6; TRBD1 matches 7 bases. Here the CDR3 DNA reads TGTGCCAGCAGCCTCAGAGGGACAGTCAATTCACCCCTCCACTTT. Encoded protein: CASSLRGTVNSPLHF.